This T cell receptor (beta chain) was identified during a study of cytomegalovirus exposure and HLA in healthy donors. Across the study: HLA-typed donors contributed approximately 86 million unique TCRs, which were held in an early data release. Study-level points and caveats: TCR beta V- and J-gene trimming was later associated with a missense DCLRE1C variant. In a later analysis, at a false discovery rate of 0.05, 15,000 to 20,000 TCR beta sequences were associated with HLA alleles. Judged likely to be a sequencing artifact was a cluster of highly shared sequence variants.

Vbeta (60) and Jbeta (13) primers were used in the PCR. Here immunoSEQ multiplex PCR was the method, and the copy in TCRdb shows in-frame clones only, minus some. Of 120,000 or so clones listed, 79% are singletons. Comments on this clone: The antigen is undetermined.

Germline CDR1 SGHTA, CDR2 FQGNSA. This CDR3 has 19 amino acids. Trimming at V came to 5 bases and at J to 0 bases, leaving 13 bases not matched to a gene. Sequences were obtained from PBMCs. This TCR was recovered from a man aged 18 to 30 in good health and CMV-seronegative. V gene TRBV7-2 combines with J gene TRBJ2-7, with TRBD2 matching 13 bases. CDR3 DNA: TGTGCCAGCAGCCCGATTTCGCCGGGACTAGCGGGGAACTCCTACGAGCAGTACTTC. Translating gives CASSPISPGLAGNSYEQYF. Full variable domain (outside the CDR3, taken from reference TRBV7-2 and TRBJ2-7): GAGVSQSPSNKVTEKGKDVELRCDPISGHTALYWYRQSLGQGLEFLIYFQGNSAPDKSGLPSDRFSAERTGGSVSTLTIQRTQQEDSAVYLCASSPISPGLAGNSYEQYFGPGTRLTVT.